The 4 T cell receptor beta chains given below trace back to one sample, sequenced in a study of blood T cell repertoires in COVID-19. Produced via immunoSEQ multiplex PCR; TCRdb's table is partial and in-frame only. Of about 130,000 clones detected, around 85% appear once; the ten largest clones hold 3.2%. The sample comprised peripheral blood. The receptors come from a woman aged 80 or over with COVID-19, enrolled during active disease.

A single count supports this clone. The same CDR3 also results from other DNA sequences found in this sample. The rearrangement joins TRBV20-1 to TRBJ1-1; D is possibly TRBD1 (5 bases). There are 11 residues in the CDR3. V lost 6 bases to trimming and J lost 8 bases, with 13 bases between them. Germline V gene sequence: CDR1 DFQATT, CDR2 SNEGSKA (reference sequence). The CDR3 nucleotides read TGCAGTGCCCAGAGGGGAGGGGAAGCTTTCTTT. Protein: CSAQRGGEAFF.

The J gene is TRBJ1-2, the V gene TRBV11-2; D call uncertain. Trimming shortened V by 4 bases and J by 4 bases, and 16 bases separated the two germline ends. There are 15 residues in the CDR3. Germline V CDR1 and CDR2: SGHAT, FQNNGV. The CDR3 loop reads CASSYGMAGTYGYTF. Here the CDR3 DNA reads TGTGCCAGCAGCTATGGTATGGCAGGAACCTATGGCTACACCTTC.

CDR3 sequence reads: CSVEVTDTQYF. CDR3 bases: TGCAGCGTTGAAGTAACAGATACGCAGTATTTT. V gene TRBV29-1 combines with J gene TRBJ2-3; unclear D gene. V lost 1 base, J lost 3 bases, and 2 bases lay in between. Germline CDR1 is SQVTM and CDR2 is ANQGSEA. The CDR3 spans 11 residues.

The chain uses TRBV28 and TRBJ2-2; TRBD2 matches at 8 bases. J gave up 1 base and V 8 bases, and 9 bases lay outside the gene matches. Germline CDR1 MDHEN, CDR2 SYDVKM. The CDR3 is made up of 16 amino acids. Written as DNA, the CDR3 is TGTGCCAGCTTCTCAACGGGGGGGAGGAACACCGGGGAGCTGTTTTTT. This sequence encodes CASFSTGGRNTGELFF.